This T cell receptor beta chain stems from a study of Ad26.COV2.S vaccination and SARS-CoV-2 variants. Overall study results and limits: The study found similar non-spike TCR breadth in vaccine and placebo recipients.

Germline V lookup: CDR1 MGHDK, CDR2 SYGVNS. V lost 3 bases and J lost 5, with 11 bases in between. The CDR3 is 13 amino acids. Treatment specified: about 20 received Ad26.COV2.S at low or high dose, single or two shots; 5 received placebo; per-sample allocation not given. Sampling was done on day 63 after the first vaccine or placebo injection. It was an adult aged 18-55 years in Boston who was the donor. As for this clone: As yet, its antigen is unknown.

Method: immunoSEQ multiplex PCR; TCRdb's copy keeps in-frame clones and lacks some. The table includes approximately 400,000 clones, about 85% detected once. The J gene is TRBJ2-7, the V gene TRBV25-1, with D hard to call. The sample was peripheral blood, taken in a trial of Ad26.COV2.S vaccine versus placebo. The sequence was collected from a person between 18 and 59 years old who received the Ad26.COV2.S COVID-19 vaccine or a placebo. The CDR3 region has the DNA TGTGCCAGCAGTGACCCCCGAGGCCACGAGCAGTACTTC. This encodes CASSDPRGHEQYF.